Listed below are T cell receptor beta chains from one sample, sequenced in a study of cytomegalovirus exposure and HLA in healthy donors. Using immunoSEQ multiplex PCR, the repertoire was profiled, and TCRdb retains in-frame clones only, with some absent. Of about 280,000 clones listed, more than 75% are singletons. The sample taken for sequencing was PBMCs. The receptors were gathered from a young woman in good health and CMV-seronegative. Both conserved end residues are trimmed from each CDR3.

>TRBV9
ASSPPKGAETQY
>TRBV15
ATSAPGQAISGANVLT
>TRBV13
ASSPSGLAVSTDTQY
>TRBV5-6
ASSPGPGFSYEQY
>TRBV30
AWSSGFRNTEAF
>TRBV21-1
ASRLPGLVAYNEQF
>TRBV27
ASTKGNRGGNEQF
>TRBV6-6
ASQGQTPYEQY
>TRBV19
ASRDRPYSGNTIY
>TRBV2
ASSRATGGSTGELF
>TRBV9
ASSARSTGYEQY
>TRBV5-8
ASSLYYGTGGYEQY
>TRBV11-3
ASSLAWTGGSDTQY
>TRBV15
ATSRAGAPNYEQY
>TRBV7-7
ASSSTGGLFRETQY
>TRBV28
ASKSTYNTVNQPQH
>TRBV14
ASSQAGERAYNEQF
>TRBV28
ASSFSQITGELF
>TRBV30
ASSWRGGNNEQF
>TRBV11-2
ASSLDPFAPAYNEQF
>TRBV21-1
ASSHGVAGHGSTDTQY
>TRBV21-1
ASSESTEGPTGSGSRNEQF
>TRBV10-3
AISEESTSTDTQY
>TRBV9
ASSVDPGGDNEQF
>TRBV14
ASSQDSDRGSYEQY
>TRBV27
ASSSRSGEETQY
>TRBV28
ASSYPGGGGYNQPQH
>TRBV5-1
ASSSDRNEKLF
>TRBV19
ASSTQSANYEQY
>TRBV4-3
ASSLGTGKTHEQY
>TRBV27
ASNLKGLAGVPTDTQY
>TRBV18
ASSPGTGGEF
>TRBV6-1
ASSEQGVSSQPQH
>TRBV7-8
ASSLGTSGTIYEQY
>TRBV19
ASSYRTTNQPQH
>TRBV4-1
ASSQALQQGSDYEQY
>TRBV18
ASSPARAETQY
>TRBV2
ASSRTGGADGYT
>TRBV7-6
ASSRTTRRADTQY
>TRBV5-4
ASSKGGSWTGELF
>TRBV5-1
ASSSRDKANYGYT
>TRBV7-9
ASSPTLAGARDNSPLH
>TRBV15
ATSRDKGLADNNEQF
>TRBV9
ASSVVGLAGHEQY
>TRBV9
ASSTHGQNLDYGYT
>TRBV9
ASSGGQGYGYT
>TRBV19
ASSRRQGPDTQY
>TRBV15
ATSSDEGTSVPYEQY
>TRBV19
ASTGTSDTDTQY
>TRBV4-1
ASSQEVRARYEQY
>TRBV9
ASSVELRRDTIY
>TRBV19
ASSRSGTGVNEQY